The rows below give T cell receptor beta chains drawn from one sample of a study of post-analysis software for immune sequencing data. TCRdb reprocessed the PCR reads via MiXCR and lists one record per CDR3 protein. The table includes some 700,000 distinct CDR3 sequences, 55% to 70% detected once. Sequencing was performed on blood. Receptors were obtained from a girl aged 2-10 years with multiple sclerosis. The CDR3 runs from the conserved cysteine through the conserved F or W. A D gene is named only where the DNA matches it firmly.

length	V	J	D	CDR3
11	TRBV20-1	TRBJ1-1	.	CSARSAGAAFF
17	TRBV7-2	TRBJ2-1	TRBD1	CASSLEGARKSYNEQFF
13	TRBV20-1	TRBJ2-1	.	CSFGTGGRDEQFF
12	TRBV6-5	TRBJ2-2	.	CASSYGSGERFF
17	TRBV28	TRBJ1-2	.	CASSLMGRAKLNRNYTF
13	TRBV6-5	TRBJ1-1	.	CASSSLQDHEAFF
14	TRBV20-1	TRBJ2-7	TRBD2	CSATGLAGAYEQYF
14	TRBV7-9	TRBJ2-7	TRBD2	CASSPSGTHYEQYF
15	TRBV20-1	TRBJ2-3	.	CSARDRQGRTDTQYF
13	TRBV12-3/TRBV12-4	TRBJ2-3	.	CASSQGLSDTQYF
16	TRBV5-1	.	.	CASSLEAGSGVYEQYF
15	TRBV3-1	TRBJ2-7	TRBD1	CASSPTGGPSYEQYF
14	TRBV6-6	TRBJ2-2	.	CASSGWGRAGELFF
13	TRBV5-5	TRBJ2-7	.	CASSYQASYEQYF
13	TRBV7-2	TRBJ1-2	.	CASSLAIGSGYTF
15	TRBV18	TRBJ2-5	.	CASSPRESQGETQYF
13	TRBV12-3/TRBV12-4	TRBJ2-3	.	CASSRRATDTQYF
13	TRBV12-3/TRBV12-4	TRBJ2-1	.	CASSLPPGREQFF
11	TRBV20-1	TRBJ2-2	.	CSARVPGELFF
14	TRBV7-9	TRBJ2-7	.	CASSPLLGYYEQYF
13	TRBV29-1	TRBJ2-5	TRBD2	CSVEDLAGREQYF
15	TRBV6-6	TRBJ2-3	TRBD1	CASSPWQGAGDTQYF
13	TRBV27	TRBJ1-5	.	CASSFERDQPQHF
18	TRBV5-1	TRBJ2-1	TRBD1	CASSFRRRGTGGFNEQFF
15	TRBV6-6	TRBJ2-1	TRBD2	CASSYFSGSSGEQFF
18	TRBV5-6	TRBJ2-3	.	CASRLWGASESYTDTQYF
18	TRBV20-1	TRBJ2-5	TRBD2	CSAGGEGTSGRPQETQYF
16	TRBV24-1	TRBJ2-1	TRBD2	CATSGPGLESYNEQFF
11	TRBV20-1	TRBJ2-1	.	CSALEYNEQFF
15	TRBV15	TRBJ1-5	.	CATSTGEILNQPQHF
13	TRBV20-1	TRBJ1-1	TRBD1	CSARTGVNTEAFF
14	TRBV12-3/TRBV12-4	TRBJ1-5	TRBD1	CASRQTGEIQPQHF
14	TRBV5-1	TRBJ2-7	.	CASSFGDNRGEQYF
16	TRBV7-2	TRBJ2-4	.	CASKTDSGGGGNIQYF
12	TRBV20-1	TRBJ2-5	TRBD2	CSAPTSGETQYF
14	TRBV12-3/TRBV12-4	TRBJ2-5	.	CASSYALGGETQYF
15	TRBV4-3	TRBJ1-2	.	CASSPGRLVNYGYTF
13	TRBV12-3/TRBV12-4	TRBJ2-1	TRBD2	CASTSGGQNEQFF
16	TRBV6-4	TRBJ2-1	TRBD2	CASSVFAGGSYNEQFF
13	TRBV20-1	TRBJ2-5	.	CSARVGSGREQYF
16	TRBV12-3/TRBV12-4	TRBJ2-5	TRBD1	CASRPTGQGNVETQYF
17	TRBV3-1	TRBJ2-3	.	CASSQVTASWSTDTQYF
14	TRBV5-1	TRBJ2-7	.	CASSKTVGAGEQYF
14	TRBV29-1	TRBJ1-2	.	CSVEAKLSNYGHTF